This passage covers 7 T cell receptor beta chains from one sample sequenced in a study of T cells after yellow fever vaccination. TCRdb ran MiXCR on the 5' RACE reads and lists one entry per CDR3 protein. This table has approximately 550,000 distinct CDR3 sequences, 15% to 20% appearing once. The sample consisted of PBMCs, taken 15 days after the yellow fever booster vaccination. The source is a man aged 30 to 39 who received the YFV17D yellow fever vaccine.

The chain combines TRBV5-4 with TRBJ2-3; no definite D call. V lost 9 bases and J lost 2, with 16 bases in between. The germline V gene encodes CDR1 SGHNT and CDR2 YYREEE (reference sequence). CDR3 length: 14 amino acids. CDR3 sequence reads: CATETGGHTDTQYF. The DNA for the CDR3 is TGTGCCACCGAAACGGGCGGCCACACAGATACGCAGTATTTT.

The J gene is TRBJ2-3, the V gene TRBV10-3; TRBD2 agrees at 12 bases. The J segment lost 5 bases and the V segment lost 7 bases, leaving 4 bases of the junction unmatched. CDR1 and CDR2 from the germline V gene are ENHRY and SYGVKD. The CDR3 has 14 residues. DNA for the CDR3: TGTGCCATCACCTCTAGCGGGAGGGGAGATACGCAGTATTTT. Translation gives CAITSSGRGDTQYF.

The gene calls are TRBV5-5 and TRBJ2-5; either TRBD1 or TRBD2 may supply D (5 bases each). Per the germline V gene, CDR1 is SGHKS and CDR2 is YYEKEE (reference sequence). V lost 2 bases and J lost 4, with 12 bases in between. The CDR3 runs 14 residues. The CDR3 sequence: CASSFGGAGETQYF. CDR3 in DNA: TGTGCCAGCAGCTTTGGGGGAGCTGGAGAGACCCAGTACTTC. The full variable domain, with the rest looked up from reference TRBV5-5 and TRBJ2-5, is DAGVTQSPTHLIKTRGQQVTLRCSPISGHKSVSWYQQVLGQGPQFIFQYYEKEERGRGNFPDRFSARQFPNYSSELNVNALLLGDSALYLCASSFGGAGETQYFGPGTRLLVL.

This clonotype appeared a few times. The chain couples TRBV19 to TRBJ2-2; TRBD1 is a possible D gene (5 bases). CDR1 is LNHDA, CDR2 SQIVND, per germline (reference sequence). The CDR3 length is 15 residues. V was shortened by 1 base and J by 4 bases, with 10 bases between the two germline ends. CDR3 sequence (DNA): TGTGCCAGTAGTATAGGGACAAGATTCACCGGGGAGCTGTTTTTT. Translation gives CASSIGTRFTGELFF.

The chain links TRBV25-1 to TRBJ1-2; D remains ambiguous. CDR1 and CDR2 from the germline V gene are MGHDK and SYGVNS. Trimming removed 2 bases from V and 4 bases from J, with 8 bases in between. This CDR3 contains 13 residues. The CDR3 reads CASSEGQVYGYTF. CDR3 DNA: TGTGCCAGCAGTGAAGGGCAAGTCTATGGCTACACCTTC.

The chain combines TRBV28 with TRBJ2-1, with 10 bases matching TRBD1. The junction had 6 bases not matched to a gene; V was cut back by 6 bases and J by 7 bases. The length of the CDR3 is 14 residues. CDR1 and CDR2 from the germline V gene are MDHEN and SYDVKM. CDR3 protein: CASSHRDRGNEQFF. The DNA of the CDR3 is TGTGCCAGCAGCCACCGGGACAGGGGAAATGAGCAGTTCTTC.

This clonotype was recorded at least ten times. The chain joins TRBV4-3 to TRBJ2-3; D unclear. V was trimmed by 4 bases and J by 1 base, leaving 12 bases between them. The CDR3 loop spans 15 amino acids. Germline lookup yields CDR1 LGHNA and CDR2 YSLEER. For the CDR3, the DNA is TGCGCCAGCAGCCTCGTCTGGGTGGGCACAGATACGCAGTATTTT. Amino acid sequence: CASSLVWVGTDTQYF.